The 15 T cell receptor beta chains in this list originate from one sample, sequenced in a study of blood T cell repertoires in COVID-19 (dated by TCRdb to about 2020). The protocol used for the library was the immunoSEQ multiplex PCR assay. Drawn from immuneACCESS, this table holds only the in-frame rearrangements with V and J called that TCRdb kept. Clones are partly lost; checked studies trace under half to an unresolved V gene and leave the rest unexplained. For this sample there are fewer than 150,000 clones; just under 85% appear just once. The leading ten clones occupy 9.5% to 15% of the sample. Material: peripheral blood. Receptor source: a human donor in a cohort sampled during active COVID-19.

As for this clone: Just one base apart from a much larger clone, this may be a read error. This sequence joins TRBV5-1 and TRBJ1-3; TRBD1 agrees at 8 bases. V was clipped by 4 bases and J by 2 bases; unmatched bases: 8. Germline CDR1 reads SGHRS; CDR2 reads YFSETQ. The CDR3 is 16 amino acids. CDR3 nucleotides: TGCGCCAGCAGCCGGGACAGGTCGAGCCCTGGAAACACCATATATTTT. Its protein product is CASSRDRSSPGNTIYF.

The genes are TRBV11-2 and TRBJ2-6; weak D call: TRBD2 (7 bases). This CDR3 has 17 amino acids. Per the germline V gene, CDR1 is SGHAT and CDR2 is FQNNGV. V lost 2 bases to trimming and J lost 0 bases, with 11 bases between them. CDR3 in amino acids: CASSLRGAFSGANVLTF. The CDR3 nucleotides read TGTGCCAGCAGCTTACGGGGGGCCTTCTCTGGGGCCAACGTCCTGACTTTC.

The rearrangement links TRBV2 to TRBJ2-7; 10 positions agree with TRBD1. Germline V gene lookup returns CDR1 SNHLY and CDR2 FYNNEI. J was trimmed by 5 bases and V by 10 bases; bases with no gene match: 11. CDR3 length: 14 residues. Here the CDR3 reads CAMGSGQGIHEQYF. The CDR3 coding sequence is TGTGCCATGGGGTCGGGACAGGGGATTCACGAGCAGTACTTC.

There are a few counts of this clone. The V and J genes are TRBV4-2 and TRBJ2-6, with D unclear. Per the germline V gene, CDR1 is LGHNA and CDR2 is YNFKEQ. V lost 3 bases, J lost 2 bases, and 17 bases lay in between. This CDR3 contains 18 residues. CDR3 DNA: TGTGCCAGCAGCCAGTCCCCAAGGAGCCGCCCTGGGGCCAACGTCCTGACTTTC. It yields the protein CASSQSPRSRPGANVLTF.

V is TRBV6-5 and J is TRBJ2-5; 7 bases fit TRBD1. The germline V gene encodes CDR1 MNHEY and CDR2 SVGAGI. Germline trimming cut 5 bases from V and 1 base from J; bases unmatched to any gene: 4. The CDR3 spans 14 residues. The CDR3 sequence: CASSPTGSQETQYF. In DNA form, the CDR3 reads TGTGCCAGCAGTCCGACAGGGTCCCAAGAGACCCAGTACTTC.

This clone was seen more than once but under ten times. The chain links TRBV4-2 to TRBJ2-1, with 13 bases that match TRBD2. Germline lookup yields CDR1 LGHNA and CDR2 YNFKEQ. Trimming cost V 4 bases and J 4 bases; bases outside gene matches: 4. CDR3 length: 16 amino acids. The DNA for the CDR3 is TGTGCCAGCAGCCTAGTGACTAGCGGGGGGTACAATGAGCAGTTCTTC. Its translation: CASSLVTSGGYNEQFF.

This clone turned up a few times. This rearrangement joins TRBV7-9 to TRBJ1-3, with no clear D. Germline V gene sequence: CDR1 SEHNR, CDR2 FQNEAQ (reference sequence). The CDR3 is made up of 11 amino acids. V was shortened by 7 bases and J by 6 bases, with 7 bases between the two germline ends. In DNA form, the CDR3 reads TGTGCCAGCACCCTCCTAAACACCATATATTTT. The encoded protein is CASTLLNTIYF. The full variable domain, rest sourced from reference TRBV7-9 and TRBJ1-3, is DTGVSQNPRHKITKRGQNVTFRCDPISEHNRLYWYRQTLGQGPEFLTYFQNEAQLEKSRLLSDRFSAERPKGSFSTLEIQRTEQGDSAMYLCASTLLNTIYFGEGSWLTVV.

The rearrangement uses TRBV12-2 and TRBJ2-7; TRBD2, the table's D call, was not compared with the DNA. TRBV12-2 is deemed a pseudogene. The CDR3 spans 15 residues. The CDR3 nucleotides read TGTGCAAGTCGCTTAGCGCGCCGACTATCCTACGAGCAGTACTTC. It codes for CASRLARRLSYEQYF.

V gene TRBV2 combines with J gene TRBJ2-6; 7 bases fit TRBD1. Trimming removed 3 bases from V and 1 base from J; junction bases left unmatched: 15. Germline CDR1 is SNHLY and CDR2 is FYNNEI. CDR3 size: 20 residues. The CDR3 DNA reads as TGTGCCAGCAGTGACCCTAATAACCGGGACAGAGGATCTGGGGCCAACGTCCTGACTTTC. Translating gives CASSDPNNRDRGSGANVLTF.

This clone appeared a single time. The rearrangement links TRBV29-1 to TRBJ2-7; TRBD1 is a possible D gene (5 bases). Germline V CDR1 and CDR2: SQVTM, ANQGSEA. CDR3 length: 13 amino acids. The V and J ends lost 0 bases and 7 bases respectively, with 13 bases between them. CDR3 protein: CSVEEWPGREQYF. The CDR3 DNA follows: TGCAGCGTTGAAGAGTGGCCAGGGCGAGAGCAGTACTTC.

This chain joins TRBV5-1 and TRBJ2-7; tentatively, D is TRBD2 (5 bases). From germline, CDR1 is SGHRS and CDR2 YFSETQ. CDR3 length: 15 residues. V was cut by 0 bases and J by 5 bases, with 15 bases left in between. In DNA form, the CDR3 reads TGCGCCAGCAGCTTGGGTTATTCAGAGGGTAACGAGCAGTACTTC. Translating it yields CASSLGYSEGNEQYF.

This sequence joins TRBV6-5 and TRBJ1-6; D gene ambiguous. The ends were cut back, 2 bases at V and 13 bases at J, with 18 bases in the middle. Germline assignment: CDR1 MNHEY and CDR2 SVGAGI. This CDR3 is 15 amino acids long. DNA of the CDR3: TGTGCCAGCAGTTACGTCAGCGGAGGTGGGGTCCCCCTCCACTTT. This codes for CASSYVSGGGVPLHF.

V usage is TRBV11-3 and J usage is TRBJ2-1; 14 positions match TRBD2. This CDR3 is 17 amino acids long. V dropped 5 bases and J dropped 4; count of bases not matched to a gene: 7. The germline V gene encodes CDR1 SGHNT and CDR2 YENEEA. This CDR3 is CASSPGLAGGTYNEQFF. The CDR3 coding sequence is TGTGCCAGCAGCCCAGGACTAGCGGGGGGCACATACAATGAGCAGTTCTTC.

The chain uses TRBV19 and TRBJ2-5; 10 positions match TRBD1. In germline, CDR1 is LNHDA, CDR2 SQIVND (reference sequence). The CDR3 is made up of 16 amino acids. Losses at the gene ends were 4 bases for V and 4 bases for J; bases not matched to a gene: 9. CDR3 in amino acids: CASSNLPGQGRETQYF. CDR3 DNA: TGTGCCAGTAGTAATCTTCCGGGACAGGGGCGAGAGACCCAGTACTTC.

The chain recombines TRBV18 with TRBJ2-7, with 7 bases that match TRBD1. The CDR3 is 16 residues long. Germline CDR1 KGHSH, CDR2 LQKENI. V shed 0 bases, J shed 4 bases, and the junction held 9 bases outside the gene matches. CDR3 in DNA: TGTGCCAGCTCACCACCGTTCGACAGGGTGAGGTACGAGCAGTACTTC. This encodes CASSPPFDRVRYEQYF.